The 32 T cell receptor beta chains listed next were all sequenced from one sample in a study of T cells in Graves' hyperthyroidism and ophthalmopathy. Amplification of TCR beta CDR3 regions was performed using RNA transcripts as template. First-round RT-PCR of the TCR CDR3 relied on the HTBI primer set. From the multiplex PCR reads, TCRdb called clonotypes with MiXCR, one entry per CDR3 protein. Altogether approximately 600,000 distinct CDR3 sequences are present, around 21% being singletons, with the ten largest covering roughly a third. Sequenced: blood. Every receptor here comes from a man aged 25-45 years with Graves' ophthalmopathy.

The V call is TRBV15, the J call TRBJ2-7, with no clear D. The CDR3 loop spans 14 amino acids. Deletions cut 0 bases from V and 4 bases from J, with 10 bases between. Germline lookup yields CDR1 LNHNV and CDR2 YYDKDF (reference sequence). Written as DNA, the CDR3 is TGTGCCACCAGCAGAGATAAGGTCTCGTACGAGCAGTACTTC. Protein product: CATSRDKVSYEQYF. Drawing the rest from reference TRBV15 and TRBJ2-7, the complete variable domain is DAMVIQNPRYQVTQFGKPVTLSCSQTLNHNVMYWYQQKSSQAPKLLFHYYDKDFNNEADTPDNFQSRRPNTSFCFLDIRSPGLGDTAMYLCATSRDKVSYEQYFGPGTRLTVT.

The chain recombines TRBV29-1 with TRBJ2-3; 8 bases fit TRBD2. Trimming took 7 bases from V and 2 from J; bases not matched to a gene: 14. Germline CDR1 reads SQVTM; CDR2 reads ANQGSEA. The CDR3 is made up of 16 amino acids. CDR3 DNA: TGCAGCGCGGCCCCTTCCCAGCGGGGGATCACAGATACGCAGTATTTT. Encoded protein: CSAAPSQRGITDTQYF.

This clonotype was picked up a small number of times. The chain is built from TRBV4-1 and TRBJ2-5; D unresolved. The CDR3 length is 16 residues. Germline V gives CDR1 MGHRA, CDR2 YSYEKL. V was cut by 1 base and J by 1 base, with 13 bases left in between. The CDR3 spells CASSQGASGVQETQYF. The DNA for the CDR3 is TGCGCCAGCAGCCAAGGGGCTTCTGGGGTCCAAGAGACCCAGTACTTC.

The gene calls are TRBV7-8 and TRBJ2-2; the match to TRBD2 covers 8 bases. V shed 5 bases and J 1 base; nucleotides not matched to a gene: 3. Germline lookup yields CDR1 SGHVS and CDR2 FQNEAQ. This CDR3 is built from 15 residues. The DNA for the CDR3 is TGTGCCAGCAGCCCGGGAGGGGTGAACACCGGGGAGCTGTTTTTT. Its translation: CASSPGGVNTGELFF.

The chain joins TRBV10-2 to TRBJ2-3; 8 nucleotides agree with TRBD2. CDR1 and CDR2 (germline): WSHSY, SAAADI. CDR3 length equals 15 residues. Unmatched junction bases numbered 7, after V lost 4 bases and J lost 4 bases. The CDR3 reads CASSGPGGPADTQYF. CDR3 DNA: TGCGCCAGCAGTGGTCCGGGAGGGCCCGCAGATACGCAGTATTTT.

This clonotype was detected many times. The chain combines TRBV3-1 with TRBJ2-7; D uncertain. The CDR3 totals 15 residues. The germline V gene encodes CDR1 LGHDT and CDR2 YNNKEL (reference sequence). V was shortened by 1 base and J by 0 bases, with 10 bases between the two germline ends. CDR3 in DNA: TGTGCCAGCAGCCAAGCGCGACGGAGCTCCTACGAGCAGTACTTC. Its translation: CASSQARRSSYEQYF.

This clonotype was counted ten times or more. This chain uses TRBV7-9 with TRBJ2-7, with D perhaps matching TRBD1 (7 bases). The CDR3 extends over 15 amino acids. Germline V CDR1 and CDR2: SEHNR, FQNEAQ (reference sequence). V was shortened by 5 bases and J by 1 base, with 15 bases between the two germline ends. CDR3 sequence reads: CASSQGGASSYEQYF. Here the CDR3 DNA reads TGTGCCAGCAGCCAGGGGGGCGCCTCTTCCTACGAGCAGTACTTC.

This clonotype was counted ten times or more. The V call is TRBV30, the J call TRBJ1-1; 9 nucleotides align to TRBD1. Germline V CDR1 and CDR2: GTSNPN, SVGIG (reference sequence). The CDR3 consists of 12 residues. V trimming: 8 bases; J trimming: 8 bases; junction bases outside the gene matches: 9. The CDR3 bases are TGTGCCAGTCCGGGACAGGGCTTAGAAGCTTTCTTT. Its protein is CASPGQGLEAFF.

Here the CDR3 DNA reads TGCGCCAGCAGCTCGCGGGGAGGTCCCAATGAGCAGTTCTTC. Translation gives CASSSRGGPNEQFF. V gene TRBV5-1 combines with J gene TRBJ2-1; D perhaps matches TRBD2 (6 bases). The V and J ends lost 3 bases and 6 bases respectively, with 13 bases between them. The CDR3 contains 14 residues. Germline V gene sequence: CDR1 SGHRS, CDR2 YFSETQ. Full variable domain (remainder filled in from reference TRBV5-1 and TRBJ2-1): KAGVTQTPRYLIKTRGQQVTLSCSPISGHRSVSWYQQTPGQGLQFLFEYFSETQRNKGNFPGRFSGRQFSNSRSEMNVSTLELGDSALYLCASSSRGGPNEQFFGPGTRLTVL.

This clonotype has a count of ten or more. This sequence joins TRBV20-1 and TRBJ2-3; D is ambiguous. Germline V gene lookup returns CDR1 DFQATT and CDR2 SNEGSKA (reference sequence). V lost 6 bases and J 2 bases, leaving 15 bases between the germline ends. The CDR3 runs 14 residues. CDR3 residues: CSAGFRQPTDTQYF. Here the CDR3 DNA reads TGCAGTGCAGGCTTCCGCCAGCCCACAGATACGCAGTATTTT.

This clonotype occurred many times. This chain connects TRBV13 to TRBJ2-7; D not resolved. There are 12 residues in the CDR3. The V and J ends lost 4 bases and 2 bases respectively, with 6 bases between them. Germline V CDR1 and CDR2: PRHDT, FYEKMQ (reference sequence). The CDR3 reads CASSSPPYEQYF. The CDR3 DNA sequence: TGTGCCAGCAGCTCCCCCCCCTACGAGCAGTACTTC.

CDR3 sequence: CASSSSRGITEAFF. In DNA form, the CDR3 reads TGTGCCAGTAGTTCTAGTCGGGGGATCACTGAAGCTTTCTTT. The chain joins TRBV19 to TRBJ1-1; perhaps TRBD1 as D (5 bases). Germline V gene lookup returns CDR1 LNHDA and CDR2 SQIVND (reference sequence). Trimming shortened V by 5 bases and J by 4 bases, and 14 bases separated the two germline ends. The CDR3 sequence is 14 residues long. Filled out from reference TRBV19 and TRBJ1-1, the complete variable domain reads DGGITQSPKYLFRKEGQNVTLSCEQNLNHDAMYWYRQDPGQGLRLIYYSQIVNDFQKGDIAEGYSVSREKKESFPLTVTSAQKNPTAFYLCASSSSRGITEAFFGQGTRLTVV.

This chain links TRBV13 with TRBJ2-3; 9 nucleotides align to TRBD1. The trim removed 4 bases at V and 6 bases at J, leaving 8 bases unmatched. Germline V gene data show CDR1 as PRHDT and CDR2 as FYEKMQ (reference sequence). CDR3 length equals 15 residues. The CDR3 DNA reads as TGTGCCAGCAGCTCGCCACAGGGGGCGCGCGATACGCAGTATTTT. It encodes CASSSPQGARDTQYF.

The chain combines TRBV30 with TRBJ2-7; 12 bases line up with TRBD2. Germline V CDR1 and CDR2: GTSNPN, SVGIG (reference sequence). CDR3 size: 14 residues. Trimming took 3 bases from V and 3 from J; bases not matched to a gene: 3. The CDR3, as DNA: TGTGCCTGGAGGCTAGCGGGAGGGTACTACGAGCAGTACTTC. It specifies CAWRLAGGYYEQYF. Looking up the rest from reference TRBV30 and TRBJ2-7 gives the full variable domain: SQTIHQWPATLVQPVGSPLSLECTVEGTSNPNLYWYRQAAGRGLQLLFYSVGIGQISSEVPQNLSASRPQDRQFILSSKKLLLSDSGFYLCAWRLAGGYYEQYFGPGTRLTVT.

This clonotype was counted at least ten times. V gene TRBV28 combines with J gene TRBJ2-2; possible D gene TRBD2, 5 bases. In germline, CDR1 is MDHEN, CDR2 SYDVKM. V gave up 10 bases and J gave up 8 bases, with 14 bases separating them. The CDR3 is 12 residues long. The CDR3 loop reads CATTRVRGELFF. As DNA, the CDR3 is TGTGCCACTACGAGGGTACGAGGGGAGCTGTTTTTT.

This chain connects TRBV30 to TRBJ2-3, with 13 bases matching TRBD2. The CDR3 has 17 residues. Germline CDR1 is GTSNPN and CDR2 is SVGIG (reference sequence). V shed 2 bases and J 8 bases; nucleotides not matched to a gene: 13. CDR3 loop: CAWSRPGTSGTSGTQYF. CDR3 in DNA: TGTGCCTGGAGTAGGCCAGGGACTAGCGGGACCTCCGGTACGCAGTATTTT.

In this sample, this clonotype turned up many times. Written as DNA, the CDR3 is TGCAGTGCTAGAGAAGGGGGAAATCAGCCCCAGCATTTT. Translation: CSAREGGNQPQHF. The chain joins TRBV20-1 to TRBJ1-5; a possible D gene is TRBD1 (6 bases). Germline V gene sequence: CDR1 DFQATT, CDR2 SNEGSKA (reference sequence). Trimming stripped 0 bases from V and 4 bases from J, with 7 bases between. This CDR3 region has 13 residues.

The rearrangement joins TRBV12-3 or TRBV12-4 to TRBJ2-6; no reliable D call. Trimming left V 7 bases short and J 2 bases short, with 3 bases between. The CDR3 runs 12 residues. The CDR3 DNA is TGTGCCAGCACTACTGGGGCCAACGTCCTGACTTTC. Amino acids: CASTTGANVLTF.

This clonotype was counted ten times or more. For the CDR3, the DNA is TGTGCCACCAGTGACCCCATGCAGGGTGAGCAGTTCTTC. It codes for CATSDPMQGEQFF. This chain links TRBV24-1 with TRBJ2-1; a weak D match, TRBD1 (5 bases). Per the germline V gene, CDR1 is KGHDR and CDR2 is SFDVKD. The CDR3 extends over 13 amino acids. Between the trimmed V and J ends, which lost 4 bases and 9 bases, there was a span of 12 bases.

This CDR3 is CASRMDSSNQPQHF. Here the CDR3 DNA reads TGTGCCAGCAGGATGGACAGTAGCAATCAGCCCCAGCATTTT. This chain links TRBV6-1 with TRBJ1-5; tentative D call: TRBD1 (6 bases). The V gene's germline CDR1 is MNHNS and CDR2 SASEGT. V lost 6 bases and J lost 0, with 9 bases in between. This CDR3 spans 14 amino acids.

This clonotype was recorded many times. This chain joins TRBV3-1 and TRBJ2-1, with 10 bases fitting TRBD2. V lost 4 bases to trimming and J lost 5 bases; unmatched junction nucleotides: 8. The CDR3 has 16 amino acids. CDR1 LGHDT and CDR2 YNNKEL come from the germline V gene (reference sequence). CDR3 DNA: TGTGCCAGCAGCCGAGTGACTAGCGGGCCCAACAATGAGCAGTTCTTC. It is translated as CASSRVTSGPNNEQFF.

The chain couples TRBV15 to TRBJ2-1; 11 bases match TRBD2. The V gene end was trimmed by 1 base and the J gene end by 8 bases; junction bases not matched to a gene: 16. CDR1 is LNHNV, CDR2 YYDKDF, per germline (reference sequence). This CDR3 has 19 residues. The CDR3, as DNA: TGTGCCACCAGCAGAGCCCCCCTAGCCCTAGCGGGAGGTCTCGATGAGCAGTTCTTC. This gives the protein CATSRAPLALAGGLDEQFF.

The chain joins TRBV20-1 to TRBJ2-1; D possibly corresponds to TRBD2 (6 bases). V dropped 6 bases and J dropped 5 bases, with 14 bases sitting between them. Germline CDR1 reads DFQATT; CDR2 reads SNEGSKA (reference sequence). The CDR3 consists of 13 residues. CDR3 sequence (DNA): TGCAGTGCCCCACTGTGGGGGGACAATGAGCAGTTCTTC. It specifies CSAPLWGDNEQFF.

Notes on this clonotype: One base away lies a much larger clone, so this may be a sequencing read error. The rearrangement links TRBV30 to TRBJ2-3; D not resolved. From germline, CDR1 is GTSNPN and CDR2 SVGIG (reference sequence). Trimming cost V 1 base and J 4 bases, with 18 bases left between them. CDR3 length: 16 amino acids. The CDR3 loop is CAWSGVSQHFADTQYF. For the CDR3, the DNA is TGTGCCTGGAGTGGGGTCTCCCAACACTTCGCAGATACGCAGTATTTT.

This clonotype was seen a handful of times. The chain is built from TRBV12-3 or TRBV12-4 and TRBJ2-6, with D possibly matching TRBD2 (6 bases). The CDR3 has 17 amino acids. Trimming left V 3 bases short and J 2 bases short, with 14 bases between. The CDR3 loop is CASSFFLGTAGANVLTF. Here the CDR3 DNA reads TGTGCCAGCAGTTTTTTCCTAGGGACTGCTGGGGCCAACGTCCTGACTTTC.

Concerning this clonotype itself: Likely a read error: the CDR3 ends without its conserved phenylalanine or tryptophan. V and J are TRBV25-1 and TRBJ1-5, with TRBD1 matching over 8 bases. Germline CDR1 reads MGHDK; CDR2 reads SYGVNS. The CDR3 consists of 16 residues. Trimming at V came to 2 bases and at J to 6 bases, leaving 9 bases not matched to a gene. The CDR3 spells CASSEPHPGGCQPQHS. CDR3 sequence (DNA): TGTGCCAGCAGTGAACCCCATCCAGGGGGCTGTCAGCCCCAGCATTCT.

The chain links TRBV5-1 to TRBJ2-7, with TRBD2 as a possible D gene (5 bases). CDR1 is SGHRS and CDR2 is YFSETQ in the germline V gene. The length of the CDR3 is 17 residues. Trimming shortened V by 0 bases and J by 2 bases, and 18 bases separated the two germline ends. This CDR3 reads CASSLDRSGGAPYEQYF. The CDR3, as DNA: TGCGCCAGCAGCTTGGATCGGTCAGGAGGAGCACCCTACGAGCAGTACTTC.

The rearrangement links TRBV4-1 to TRBJ2-2, with 11 bases lining up with TRBD2. CDR1 and CDR2 (germline): MGHRA, YSYEKL. V shed 4 bases, J shed 6 bases, and the junction held 22 bases outside the gene matches. CDR3 length equals 21 residues. In DNA, the CDR3 is TGCGCCAGCAGCCTCACTGACAGGGCCCTAACTAGCGGGAGAAGAGCCGGGGAGCTGTTTTTT. It encodes CASSLTDRALTSGRRAGELFF.

This clonotype was seen many times. The V and J genes are TRBV7-9 and TRBJ2-5; 11 bases agree with TRBD1. V was pared by 6 bases and J by 5 bases, with 8 bases of the junction left unmatched. CDR1 is SEHNR, CDR2 FQNEAQ, per germline (reference sequence). This CDR3 is built from 15 residues. The CDR3 protein is CASRPGQGVTETQYF. In DNA form, the CDR3 reads TGTGCCAGCAGACCGGGACAGGGGGTGACGGAGACCCAGTACTTC.

This clonotype turned up a few times. This sequence joins TRBV7-9 and TRBJ1-1, with D unresolved. The CDR3 is 14 amino acids. In germline, CDR1 is SEHNR, CDR2 FQNEAQ (reference sequence). Trimming cost V 2 bases and J 3 bases, with 10 bases left between them. CDR3 DNA sequence: TGTGCCAGCAGCTTAATACCGGAGGACACTGAAGCTTTCTTT. Protein product: CASSLIPEDTEAFF.

This clonotype was counted ten times or more. The gene calls are TRBV7-2 and TRBJ2-1, with 12 nucleotides matching TRBD2. Losses at the gene ends were 4 bases for V and 7 bases for J; bases not matched to a gene: 5. The CDR3 runs to 15 residues. The germline CDR1 and CDR2 sequences are SGHTA and FQGNSA. The CDR3, as DNA: TGTGCCAGCAGCTGGACTAGCGGGACCTCAAATGAGCAGTTCTTC. It is translated as CASSWTSGTSNEQFF.

This sequence joins TRBV29-1 and TRBJ2-7; 7 nucleotides agree with TRBD1. The trim removed 5 bases at V and 0 bases at J, leaving 10 bases unmatched. CDR3 length equals 15 residues. The germline V gene has CDR1 SQVTM and CDR2 ANQGSEA. DNA of the CDR3: TGCAGCGTTTCCGTGGGACAGCTGAGCTCCTACGAGCAGTACTTC. This encodes CSVSVGQLSSYEQYF.